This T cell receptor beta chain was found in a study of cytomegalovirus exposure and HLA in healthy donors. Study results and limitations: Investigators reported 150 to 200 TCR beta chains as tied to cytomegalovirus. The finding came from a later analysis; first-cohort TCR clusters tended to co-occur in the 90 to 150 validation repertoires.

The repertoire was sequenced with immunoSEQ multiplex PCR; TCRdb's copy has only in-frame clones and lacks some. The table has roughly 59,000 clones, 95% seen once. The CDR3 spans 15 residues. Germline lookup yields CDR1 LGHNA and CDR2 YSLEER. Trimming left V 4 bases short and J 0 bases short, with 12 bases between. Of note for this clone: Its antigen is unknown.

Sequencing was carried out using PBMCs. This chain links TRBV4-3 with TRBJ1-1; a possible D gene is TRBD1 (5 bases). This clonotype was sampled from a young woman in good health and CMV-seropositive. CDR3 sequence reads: CASSLSGTMNTEAFF. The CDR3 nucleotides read TGCGCCAGCAGCCTCAGCGGGACCATGAACACTGAAGCTTTCTTT.